Listed below are T cell receptor beta chains from one sample, sequenced in a study of cytomegalovirus exposure and HLA in healthy donors. The assay was immunoSEQ multiplex PCR, and TCRdb's table has in-frame clones only and misses some. The sample carries more than 200,000 clones, about nine tenths recorded once. The material sequenced was PBMCs. Receptors originate from a woman aged 25 to 39 in good health and CMV-seronegative. Each CDR3 is given with its conserved first and last residue. D genes are given only for firm matches. Not every row has a clone size; where given, it reads once, few, many or a size class.

DNA: TGTGCCAGCAGGAATCTCGGGGAGCTCTATCAGCCCCAGCATTTT
CDR3: CASRNLGELYQPQHF
size: -
D: -
V: TRBV27
J: TRBJ1-5
length: 15

DNA: TGTGCCAGCAGCTTAGCATCCCCAACTAGCGGGGAGAAGACCGGGGAGCTGTTTTTT
CDR3: CASSLASPTSGEKTGELFF
size: few
D: TRBD2
V: TRBV11-3
J: TRBJ2-2
length: 19

DNA: TGTGCCAGCAGCTGGCGACTAGCGGGCTCGTACAATGAGCAGTTCTTC
CDR3: CASSWRLAGSYNEQFF
size: -
D: TRBD2
V: TRBV5-6
J: TRBJ2-1
length: 16

DNA: TGCAGTGCGGATCGGTTAGGCGAGCAGTACTTC
CDR3: CSADRLGEQYF
size: -
D: -
V: TRBV20-1
J: TRBJ2-7
length: 11

DNA: TGTGCCAGCAGTGAATGGGACCGCACCGGGGAGCTGTTTTTT
CDR3: CASSEWDRTGELFF
size: -
D: -
V: TRBV25-1
J: TRBJ2-2
length: 14

DNA: TGTGCCAGCAGTACAGGGAAGGGAGCTAACTATGGCTACACCTTC
CDR3: CASSTGKGANYGYTF
size: -
D: -
V: TRBV28
J: TRBJ1-2
length: 15

DNA: TGTGCCAGCAGCTTAGCCCCTAGCGGGAGTCTATCCTACGAGCAGTACTTC
CDR3: CASSLAPSGSLSYEQYF
size: -
D: TRBD2
V: TRBV7-9
J: TRBJ2-7
length: 17

DNA: TGTGCCAGCAGGGGGACACACACTTCCTACGAGCAGTACTTC
CDR3: CASRGTHTSYEQYF
size: few
D: -
V: TRBV7-2
J: TRBJ2-7
length: 14

DNA: TGTGCCAGCAGCCGGGGAGTGGGTGAAAAACTGTTTTTT
CDR3: CASSRGVGEKLFF
size: -
D: -
V: TRBV14
J: TRBJ1-4
length: 13

DNA: TGTGCCAGCAGTTTAGGGGGCGCCTGGCCCCAGCATTTT
CDR3: CASSLGGAWPQHF
size: -
D: -
V: TRBV27
J: TRBJ1-5
length: 13

DNA: TGTGCCAGCAGTAGTACGGGACAGGGAGGAAACACCATATATTTT
CDR3: CASSSTGQGGNTIYF
size: -
D: TRBD1
V: TRBV28
J: TRBJ1-3
length: 15